These 29 T cell receptor beta chains share one sample of origin, sequenced in a study of blood T cells in healthy people across ages. Together with a sample-barcoded 5' primer, a J-beta primer mix was included in a second PCR lasting about 6 to 11 cycles. TCRdb itself ran the 5' RACE reads through MiXCR, one entry per CDR3 protein. In the table there are approximately 700,000 distinct CDR3 sequences, 32% of which are singletons. The sample comprised blood. The receptors were sampled from a woman older than 75 in good health.

A word on this clonotype: A much larger clone differs by one base, so this may be a read error. The V call is TRBV9, the J call TRBJ1-1; D is ambiguous. Per the germline V gene, CDR1 is SGDLS and CDR2 is YYNGEE. The CDR3 runs 14 residues. V was trimmed by 0 bases and J by 3 bases, leaving 9 bases between them. The CDR3 DNA is TGTGCCAGCAGCGTAGCTTCCTGGGACACTGAAGCTTTCTTT. Its translation: CASSVASWDTEAFF.

The table lists this clonotype with many counts. The gene calls are TRBV24-1 and TRBJ2-5; TRBD2 aligns across 7 bases. Per the germline V gene, CDR1 is KGHDR and CDR2 is SFDVKD. J lost 5 bases, V lost 2 bases, and 7 bases had no gene match. The CDR3 extends over 15 amino acids. The CDR3 protein is CATSDSRRGGETQYF. The CDR3 DNA is TGTGCCACCAGTGATTCGCGCCGGGGAGGGGAGACCCAGTACTTC.

The CDR3 nucleotides read TGTGCCAGCAGTCCCGGACAGGATTATTCACCCCTCCACTTT. Protein product: CASSPGQDYSPLHF. The chain recombines TRBV27 with TRBJ1-6, with 7 bases identical to TRBD1. Germline CDR1 reads MNHEY; CDR2 reads SMNVEV (reference sequence). The CDR3 spans 14 residues. V shed 5 bases, J shed 8 bases, and the junction held 6 bases outside the gene matches.

The chain carries TRBV20-1 and TRBJ1-1, with a weak D call TRBD1 (6 bases). Trimming cost V 2 bases and J 3 bases, with 13 bases left between them. Germline CDR1 and CDR2: DFQATT and SNEGSKA (reference sequence). The CDR3 covers 14 residues. The CDR3 DNA is TGCAGTGCTAGATGGGGGGCAGGCTACACTGAAGCTTTCTTT. It is translated as CSARWGAGYTEAFF.

This clonotype was observed at least ten times. This sequence joins TRBV14 and TRBJ2-3, with a tentative D call TRBD2 (5 bases). Per the germline V gene, CDR1 is SGHDN and CDR2 is FVKESK. The CDR3 length is 14 residues. V was shortened by 1 base and J by 3 bases, with 8 bases between the two germline ends. The DNA of the CDR3 is TGTGCCAGCAGCCAAGGACGGACTACAGATACGCAGTATTTT. It is translated as CASSQGRTTDTQYF.

Turning to this clonotype: This may come from a read error, since a much larger clone is one base off. The chain couples TRBV25-1 to TRBJ2-1; D remains unclear. Per germline, CDR1 MGHDK and CDR2 SYGVNS. The CDR3 contains 11 residues. Trimming cost V 6 bases and J 13 bases, with 13 bases left between them. Here the CDR3 reads CASRDSWTQFF. CDR3 sequence (DNA): TGTGCCAGCAGGGATTCGTGGACCCAGTTCTTC.

This clonotype was seen ten or more times. CDR3 sequence: CASSQRGGGSEAFF. CDR3 coding DNA: TGTGCCAGCAGCCAACGAGGAGGGGGATCTGAAGCTTTCTTT. The chain employs TRBV3-1 and TRBJ1-1, with D maybe TRBD1 (6 bases). Germline V gene lookup returns CDR1 LGHDT and CDR2 YNNKEL (reference sequence). The CDR3 covers 14 residues. V was cut by 2 bases and J by 6 bases, with 13 bases left in between.

The chain combines TRBV20-1 with TRBJ2-7, with D possibly matching TRBD1 (6 bases). CDR3 length: 16 amino acids. Trimming took 1 base from V and 1 from J, leaving 17 bases between them. Germline CDR1 DFQATT, CDR2 SNEGSKA (reference sequence). CDR3 DNA: TGCAGTGCTAGAGCGGGGACACTGACCCGGTCCTACGAGCAGTACTTC. It is translated as CSARAGTLTRSYEQYF.

In its sample, this clonotype was seen a few times. One junction end disagrees with the germline gene, perhaps due to a read error. The V and J genes are TRBV12-3 or TRBV12-4 and TRBJ1-1, with 11 bases lining up with TRBD1. The CDR3 extends over 17 amino acids. The CDR3 region is CARSFPGTGGMNTEAFF. For the CDR3, the DNA is TGTGCCCGCAGTTTCCCCGGGACAGGGGGGATGAACACTGAAGCTTTCTTT.

The CDR3 loop reads CASSRRPGELFF. CDR3 coding DNA: TGTGCCAGCAGTCGACGCCCCGGGGAGCTGTTTTTT. V and J are TRBV6-5 and TRBJ2-2; D gene unclear. V dropped 5 bases and J dropped 6 bases, with 7 bases sitting between them. Germline-derived CDR1 and CDR2 are MNHEY and SVGAGI. CDR3 length equals 12 residues.

The chain is built from TRBV30 and TRBJ2-7; tentative D call: TRBD2 (6 bases). The DNA matches TRBJ2-5 better at its end, which makes the J call doubtful. The CDR3 runs 12 residues. Germline-derived CDR1 and CDR2 are GTSNPN and SVGIG (reference sequence). CDR3 in amino acids: CAWSVQGGTQYF. In DNA, the CDR3 is TGTGCCTGGAGTGTCCAGGGAGGGACCCAGTACTTC.

The chain is built from TRBV7-2 and TRBJ2-5; D is possibly TRBD2 (5 bases). Germline assignment: CDR1 SGHTA and CDR2 FQGNSA. V lost 3 bases to trimming and J lost 3 bases, with 8 bases between them. CDR3 size: 13 residues. CDR3 in amino acids: CASSFSVKETQYF. The CDR3 DNA is TGTGCCAGCAGCTTTAGCGTTAAAGAGACCCAGTACTTC.

This clonotype came up a few times. The V gene is TRBV29-1, the J gene TRBJ1-1; D gene ambiguous. V was shortened by 5 bases and J by 1 base, with 11 bases between the two germline ends. The CDR3 consists of 13 residues. From germline, CDR1 is SQVTM and CDR2 ANQGSEA. CDR3 nucleotides: TGCAGCGTTCCGGGGATCGGGAACACTGAAGCTTTCTTT. It codes for CSVPGIGNTEAFF.

At least ten counts were recorded for this clonotype. The chain has TRBV4-2 and TRBJ2-6, with D possibly TRBD1 on 6 matching bases. This CDR3 has 15 amino acids. Germline CDR1 LGHNA, CDR2 YNFKEQ. The V end was cut by 1 base, the J end by 2 bases, with 6 bases between. For the CDR3, the DNA is TGTGCCAGCAGCCAAGCAGGGGCTGGGGCCAACGTCCTGACTTTC. Amino acids: CASSQAGAGANVLTF.

This clonotype was recorded only once. This could be a read error, since a much larger clone is one nucleotide away. The chain joins TRBV20-1 to TRBJ2-3, with 8 nucleotides matching TRBD1. CDR3 size: 14 residues. The germline V gene has CDR1 DFQATT and CDR2 SNEGSKA (reference sequence). In nucleotides, the CDR3 is TGCAGTGCGGCCGGGACAGGAAGGGCAGATACGCTGTATTTT. This translates into CSAAGTGRADTLYF.

This clonotype was seen repeatedly, ten times or more. The chain joins TRBV30 to TRBJ1-2; 8 bases agree with TRBD1. CDR1 GTSNPN and CDR2 SVGIG come from the germline V gene (reference sequence). Trimming took 3 bases from V and 6 from J; bases not matched to a gene: 3. CDR3 length: 12 residues. CDR3 protein: CAWRQGADGYTF. CDR3 in DNA: TGTGCCTGGAGGCAGGGGGCGGATGGCTACACCTTC.

This clonotype was counted many times. The chain joins TRBV5-4 to TRBJ2-3; 7 nucleotides align to TRBD1. CDR1 and CDR2 (germline): SGHNT, YYREEE (reference sequence). The CDR3 contains 17 residues. V lost 3 bases and J lost 6; bases outside the gene matches: 16. DNA for the CDR3: TGTGCCAGCAGCTACCCCGGGACAGTAGACAGTGAGGATACGCAGTATTTT. Protein product: CASSYPGTVDSEDTQYF.

This clonotype came up a few times. The rearrangement uses TRBV28 and TRBJ1-6; TRBD1 matches at 7 bases. The CDR3 spans 15 residues. V lost 7 bases, J lost 10 bases, and 13 bases stayed unmatched. Germline CDR1 is MDHEN and CDR2 is SYDVKM. CDR3 in DNA: TGTGCCAGCACCCCTGGGGGCGTAGGGGGCTCACCCCTCCACTTT. It codes for CASTPGGVGGSPLHF.

This clonotype has a count of ten or more. This sequence joins TRBV4-2 and TRBJ2-5; TRBD2 matches 10 bases. This CDR3 contains 16 residues. The V segment lost 3 bases and the J segment 2 bases; nucleotides outside the gene matches: 6. Germline V lookup: CDR1 LGHNA, CDR2 YNFKEQ. DNA for the CDR3: TGTGCCAGCAGCCAGCGGACTAGCGGTCTACAAGAGACCCAGTACTTC. Its protein product is CASSQRTSGLQETQYF.

The chain links TRBV3-1 to TRBJ2-7, with TRBD2 identical over 12 bases. The V gene's germline CDR1 is LGHDT and CDR2 YNNKEL (reference sequence). V trimming: 2 bases; J trimming: 7 bases; junction bases outside the gene matches: 9. The CDR3 loop spans 16 amino acids. The CDR3 coding sequence is TGTGCCAGCAGCCAACCTAGCGGGGGGGTCCACAATGAGCAGTACTTC. As protein: CASSQPSGGVHNEQYF.

About this clonotype itself: One base away lies a much larger clone, so this may be a sequencing read error. The V call is TRBV7-2, the J call TRBJ2-1, with a possible D match to TRBD2 (6 bases). The DNA end lines up better with TRBJ2-7; the J call may be wrong. There are 14 residues in the CDR3. CDR1 SGHTA and CDR2 FQGNSA come from the germline V gene. DNA of the CDR3: TGTGCCAGCAGGAGGGACGGGGGATACAATGAGCAGTACTTC. Translated, it gives CASRRDGGYNEQYF.

This clonotype was counted ten times or more. The rearrangement uses TRBV6-1 and TRBJ1-2; D may be TRBD1 (6 bases). This CDR3 is 13 amino acids long. In germline, CDR1 is MNHNS, CDR2 SASEGT. V lost 7 bases and J 3 bases, leaving 12 bases between the germline ends. The CDR3 DNA reads as TGTGCCAGCACGCAGGGGCGCGACTATGGCTACACCTTC. Its translation: CASTQGRDYGYTF.

The V call is TRBV28, the J call TRBJ2-3; the match to TRBD1 covers 9 bases. Trimming took 4 bases from V and 2 from J; bases not matched to a gene: 10. CDR1 MDHEN and CDR2 SYDVKM come from the germline V gene. This CDR3 has 17 residues. The CDR3 nucleotides are TGTGCCAGCAGTTCGAACAGGGGGCGCGGGGCCACAGATACGCAGTATTTT. It encodes CASSSNRGRGATDTQYF.

To note about this clonotype: A much larger clone sits a single nucleotide away, making a read error possible. The V call is TRBV20-1, the J call TRBJ2-5; 8 nucleotides align to TRBD1. Germline V CDR1 and CDR2: DFQATT, SNEGSKA (reference sequence). This CDR3 is 13 amino acids long. The junction had 8 bases not matched to a gene; V was cut back by 0 bases and J by 11 bases. CDR3 in DNA: TGCAGTGCTAGAGATGACAGGGGAAATGAGCAGTACTTC. Amino acid sequence: CSARDDRGNEQYF.

This clonotype was counted many times. The rearrangement joins TRBV3-1 to TRBJ2-7, with 8 bases that match TRBD1. The CDR3 covers 18 residues. The V gene's germline CDR1 is LGHDT and CDR2 YNNKEL (reference sequence). Trimming at V came to 4 bases and at J to 7 bases, leaving 21 bases not matched to a gene. The CDR3 here is CASSRKLDRGASLREQYF. The CDR3 bases are TGTGCCAGCAGCCGTAAGCTCGACAGGGGCGCCTCTCTCAGGGAGCAGTACTTC.

This clonotype was detected many times. V gene TRBV7-9 combines with J gene TRBJ2-7, with 7 positions matching TRBD2. V trimming: 5 bases; J trimming: 0 bases; junction bases outside the gene matches: 10. The germline V gene has CDR1 SEHNR and CDR2 FQNEAQ (reference sequence). CDR3 length: 16 residues. CDR3 nucleotides: TGTGCCAGCAGCCAGTGGACTCGGACTAGCTCCTACGAGCAGTACTTC. As protein: CASSQWTRTSSYEQYF.

The sample holds a few counts of this clonotype. V gene TRBV7-9 combines with J gene TRBJ1-1; D not resolved. This CDR3 is built from 14 residues. The germline V gene has CDR1 SEHNR and CDR2 FQNEAQ (reference sequence). The V and J ends lost 6 bases and 1 base respectively, with 12 bases between them. CDR3 sequence: CASRLTSENTEAFF. The CDR3 DNA is TGTGCCAGCAGGCTCACCTCTGAGAACACTGAAGCTTTCTTT.

This clonotype was picked up many times. The gene calls are TRBV19 and TRBJ2-5, with 8 positions matching TRBD2. With V trimmed by 9 bases and J by 6 bases, 3 bases remained unmatched. Germline CDR1 is LNHDA and CDR2 is SQIVND (reference sequence). CDR3 size: 11 residues. The CDR3 sequence: CASREGKTQYF. In DNA form, the CDR3 reads TGTGCCAGCCGGGAGGGTAAGACCCAGTACTTC.

There are a few counts of this clonotype. V is TRBV7-2 and J is TRBJ2-2; D call uncertain. Germline assignment: CDR1 SGHTA and CDR2 FQGNSA. This CDR3 is 13 amino acids long. V lost 0 bases and J 16 bases, leaving 15 bases between the germline ends. This chain's CDR3 is CASSLAPALSPFF. CDR3 in DNA: TGTGCCAGCAGCTTAGCGCCGGCTCTATCACCGTTTTTT.